A selection of T cell receptor beta chains follows, all from one sample in a study of response to subunit inactivated influenza vaccine. MiXCR was run by TCRdb on the RT-PCR reads, yielding one entry per CDR3 protein. The table shows about 780,000 distinct CDR3 sequences, with less than 20% occurring only once. The sequences come from PBMCs from blood, collected roughly 5 days after vaccination. Receptors were obtained from a man aged 45-65 years who received an inactivated influenza vaccine. The conserved cysteine and the conserved F or W are not part of the CDR3 here. Each record gives: J gene, V gene, CDR3 protein.

TRBJ2-7 TRBV6-2/TRBV6-3 ASREQGISYEQY
TRBJ2-3 TRBV5-1 ASSFRTQIPDTQY
TRBJ1-3 TRBV10-2 ASSIGQGGGNTIY
TRBJ2-5 TRBV12-3/TRBV12-4 ASSSMGRGGTQY
TRBJ2-7 TRBV29-1 SVPSGNSYEQY
TRBJ2-5 TRBV29-1 SVEMAGGETQY
TRBJ1-1 TRBV7-9 ASSFFLGAMNTEAF
TRBJ2-7 TRBV5-5 ASSFARPRTGSSYEQY
TRBJ2-1 TRBV12-3/TRBV12-4 ASSFPRIVDEQF
TRBJ2-1 TRBV12-1 ASSFDLGDEQF
TRBJ2-5 TRBV15 ATSSQTGPQETQY
TRBJ2-5 TRBV6-5 ASSYIGDTFSAQY
TRBJ2-1 TRBV4-2 ASSQVASTYNEQF
TRBJ2-7 TRBV5-6 ASSQVTVTYEQY
TRBJ2-7 TRBV7-2 ASSLGWGNEQY
TRBJ1-5 TRBV20-1 SARRTGDLLYSNQPQH
TRBJ1-2 TRBV11-2 ASSGRGRHYGYT
TRBJ2-1 TRBV20-1 SAKKRGSYNEQF
TRBJ2-1 TRBV11-1 ASSLAGLAGREQF
TRBJ1-1 TRBV6-1 ATTQGLENTEAF
TRBJ2-7 TRBV29-1 SVETLLGIKQY
TRBJ2-3 TRBV7-9 ASRWDPTDTQY